This entry lists 30 T cell receptor beta chains sequenced from one sample in a study of identical twins. TCRdb reprocessed the 5' RACE reads via MiXCR and lists one record per CDR3 protein. The sample holds about 890,000 distinct CDR3 sequences; about 12% are singletons and the top ten take about 1.6%. The same sample was also used in a study of yellow fever vaccine responses in identical twins.

Sequencing input: PBMCs. The receptor set was obtained from a woman under 30 in good health.

The gene calls are TRBV12-3 or TRBV12-4 and TRBJ2-3, with D unclear. Trimming shortened V by 6 bases and J by 0 bases, and 16 bases separated the two germline ends. CDR3 size: 16 residues. CDR3 residues: CASSHLPPTSTDTQYF. CDR3 DNA: TGTGCCAGCAGCCATCTACCACCAACTAGCACAGATACGCAGTATTTT.

This clonotype came up many times. The chain uses TRBV6-1 and TRBJ2-7, with a possible D match to TRBD2 (6 bases). Germline V gives CDR1 MNHNS, CDR2 SASEGT. The length of the CDR3 is 13 residues. V lost 6 bases and J lost 2, with 11 bases in between. This chain's CDR3 is CASREGSPYEQYF. The CDR3 DNA is TGTGCCAGCAGGGAGGGTTCCCCCTACGAGCAGTACTTC.

The rearrangement joins TRBV14 to TRBJ2-1, with TRBD2 as a possible D gene (5 bases). With 4 bases removed from V and 8 bases from J, the gap between germline ends came to 12 bases. Germline V gene sequence: CDR1 SGHDN, CDR2 FVKESK. There are 13 residues in the CDR3. CDR3: CASSLSGGYEQFF. In DNA, the CDR3 is TGTGCCAGCAGCCTCTCCGGAGGCTATGAGCAGTTCTTC. The full variable domain, completed using reference TRBV14 and TRBJ2-1, is EAGVTQFPSHSVIEKGQTVTLRCDPISGHDNLYWYRRVMGKEIKFLLHFVKESKQDESGMPNNRFLAERTGGTYSTLKVQPAELEDSGVYFCASSLSGGYEQFFGPGTRLTVL.

This clonotype has only a few counts. The V call is TRBV6-1, the J call TRBJ1-5; TRBD1 might be the D (6 bases). This CDR3 has 14 amino acids. The V and J ends lost 2 bases and 6 bases respectively, with 11 bases between them. Germline V CDR1 and CDR2: MNHNS, SASEGT. This chain's CDR3 is CASSELGGLQPQHF. The CDR3 coding sequence is TGTGCCAGCAGTGAATTGGGGGGCCTTCAGCCCCAGCATTTT.

This clonotype was counted between two and nine times. The V gene is TRBV12-3 or TRBV12-4, the J gene TRBJ2-1, with D possibly matching TRBD2 (6 bases). Trimming stripped 7 bases from V and 4 bases from J, with 17 bases between. This CDR3 spans 15 amino acids. In nucleotides, the CDR3 is TGTGCCAGCACCCTCTTGGGTCTAGCGTACAATGAGCAGTTCTTC. Its protein product is CASTLLGLAYNEQFF.

The chain recombines TRBV29-1 with TRBJ2-7, with D possibly being TRBD1 or TRBD2 (5 bases each). Germline V gene data show CDR1 as SQVTM and CDR2 as ANQGSEA. Trimming took off 3 bases at V and 3 bases at J, with 12 bases between the two ends. The CDR3 runs to 13 residues. CDR3 region: CSVDPGRGYEQYF. For the CDR3, the DNA is TGCAGCGTTGATCCGGGACGGGGCTACGAGCAGTACTTC.

Many counts were recorded for this clonotype. The chain carries TRBV12-3 or TRBV12-4 and TRBJ1-5; 7 nucleotides align to TRBD1. Trimming took 5 bases from V and 3 from J; bases not matched to a gene: 4. The CDR3 extends over 14 amino acids. CDR3 sequence (DNA): TGTGCCAGCAGTAAAACAGGGGACAATCAGCCCCAGCATTTT. Translated: CASSKTGDNQPQHF.

The chain links TRBV10-3 to TRBJ2-2; unclear D gene. The CDR3 spans 13 residues. V lost 2 bases and J lost 2, with 3 bases in between. Germline V CDR1 and CDR2: ENHRY, SYGVKD. This chain's CDR3 is CAISERNTGELFF. In DNA, the CDR3 is TGTGCCATCAGTGAGCGTAACACCGGGGAGCTGTTTTTT.

V usage is TRBV2 and J usage is TRBJ1-2; D may be TRBD1 (6 bases). The V end lost 5 bases, the J end lost 5 bases, and 12 bases lay between the germline ends. The CDR3 spans 13 residues. Germline V gene lookup returns CDR1 SNHLY and CDR2 FYNNEI. The CDR3 region is CASSPDSMYGYTF. In DNA form, the CDR3 reads TGTGCCAGCAGTCCGGACAGTATGTATGGCTACACCTTC.

Only a few counts were recorded for this clonotype. The rearrangement uses TRBV28 and TRBJ1-5; D ambiguous. Trimming took off 2 bases at V and 3 bases at J, with 14 bases between the two ends. Germline CDR1 reads MDHEN; CDR2 reads SYDVKM. The length of the CDR3 is 16 residues. The DNA for the CDR3 is TGTGCCAGCAGTTTAGGTCTAGGAGCCTCCAATCAGCCCCAGCATTTT. Protein sequence: CASSLGLGASNQPQHF.

In its sample, this clonotype was seen a few times. The V and J genes are TRBV4-1 and TRBJ1-1, with D maybe TRBD1 (5 bases). The V and J ends lost 5 bases and 11 bases respectively, with 15 bases between them. The CDR3 runs 12 residues. From germline, CDR1 is MGHRA and CDR2 YSYEKL. The CDR3 here is CASSNRDGAAFF. In DNA, the CDR3 is TGCGCCAGCAGCAACCGGGATGGGGCTGCTTTCTTT.

This clonotype came up a few times. The rearrangement uses TRBV5-6 and TRBJ1-6; 8 bases match TRBD1. With 0 bases clipped from V and 9 bases from J, the junction kept 5 bases outside the gene matches. The germline V gene encodes CDR1 SGHDT and CDR2 YYEEEE. There are 15 residues in the CDR3. The CDR3 protein is CASSLVPGGGSPLHF. CDR3 nucleotides: TGTGCCAGCAGCTTGGTCCCAGGGGGCGGTTCACCCCTCCACTTT.

This chain's CDR3 is CAISDGSWEKLFF. For the CDR3, the DNA is TGTGCCATCAGTGATGGGAGTTGGGAAAAACTGTTTTTT. V is TRBV10-3 and J is TRBJ1-4, with unresolved D. The CDR3 is 13 residues long. Trimming stripped 3 bases from V and 8 bases from J, with 10 bases between. Germline V lookup: CDR1 ENHRY, CDR2 SYGVKD.

This clonotype was counted only a few times. The chain employs TRBV27 and TRBJ2-7; TRBD1 matches at 10 bases. Germline trimming cut 6 bases from V and 2 bases from J; bases unmatched to any gene: 7. Germline V CDR1 and CDR2: MNHEY, SMNVEV (reference sequence). CDR3 length equals 15 residues. CDR3 DNA: TGTGCCAGCAGCACTTCCGGGACAGGGGCCTACGAGCAGTACTTC. This encodes CASSTSGTGAYEQYF.

The J gene is TRBJ2-7, the V gene TRBV10-3; TRBD1 aligns across 8 bases. The CDR3 runs to 12 residues. V lost 6 bases to trimming and J lost 2 bases; unmatched junction nucleotides: 0. CDR1 and CDR2 from the germline V gene are ENHRY and SYGVKD. In DNA form, the CDR3 reads TGTGCCATCAGGACAGGGGCCTACGAGCAGTACTTC. It yields the protein CAIRTGAYEQYF.

The V and J genes are TRBV9 and TRBJ1-4; no clear D. Germline CDR1 reads SGDLS; CDR2 reads YYNGEE. V was clipped by 3 bases and J by 0 bases, with 9 bases between them. This CDR3 contains 15 residues. CDR3 bases: TGTGCCAGCAGCGCAAGATTAGCAACTAATGAAAAACTGTTTTTT. It encodes CASSARLATNEKLFF.

The rearrangement joins TRBV12-3 or TRBV12-4 to TRBJ2-7; 7 bases line up with TRBD1. V dropped 4 bases and J dropped 1; count of bases not matched to a gene: 7. CDR3 length equals 15 residues. CDR3 in DNA: TGTGCCAGCAGTTCCCTAGACAGGGATTCCTACGAGCAGTACTTC. Translated: CASSSLDRDSYEQYF.

V and J are TRBV20-1 and TRBJ2-4, with TRBD1 matching 9 bases. The CDR3 is made up of 15 amino acids. The V gene's germline CDR1 is DFQATT and CDR2 SNEGSKA (reference sequence). The ends lost 4 bases at V and 2 bases at J; junction bases unmatched: 6. The CDR3 is CSAITGGTTKNIQYF. The CDR3 region has the DNA TGCAGTGCTATTACAGGGGGCACGACCAAAAACATTCAGTACTTC.

This clonotype came up a few times. V is TRBV9 and J is TRBJ2-7, with 9 bases matching TRBD1. The CDR3 spans 17 residues. Germline values: CDR1 SGDLS, CDR2 YYNGEE. V lost 3 bases and J lost 0; bases outside the gene matches: 10. The CDR3 DNA sequence: TGTGCCAGCAGCGAAGGGGACAGGGTAACCAGCTCCTACGAGCAGTACTTC. This encodes CASSEGDRVTSSYEQYF.

V is TRBV6-2 or TRBV6-3 and J is TRBJ2-1, with TRBD2 matching 10 bases. The trim removed 2 bases at V and 0 bases at J, leaving 7 bases unmatched. The germline V gene has CDR1 MNHEY and CDR2 SVGEGT. The CDR3 is 18 residues long. For the CDR3, the DNA is TGTGCCAGCAGTTACCCAGCGGGGGGGACTGGCTCCTACAATGAGCAGTTCTTC. Protein sequence: CASSYPAGGTGSYNEQFF.

This clonotype was found many times. The V call is TRBV12-3 or TRBV12-4, the J call TRBJ1-5; tentative D call: TRBD1 (5 bases). The V gene lost 2 bases and the J gene lost 6 bases, with 11 bases spanning the gap. The CDR3 sequence is 14 residues long. The CDR3 protein is CASSLTGESQPQHF. CDR3 DNA: TGTGCCAGCAGTTTAACAGGCGAGAGTCAGCCCCAGCATTTT.

The table lists this clonotype with many counts. CDR3 loop: CASSLAAVRETQYF. The CDR3 DNA sequence: TGTGCCAGCAGCTTAGCGGCCGTCAGGGAGACCCAGTACTTC. The chain carries TRBV7-9 and TRBJ2-5; unclear D gene. Trimming stripped 0 bases from V and 5 bases from J, with 10 bases between. The CDR3 sequence is 14 residues long. CDR1 and CDR2 (germline): SEHNR, FQNEAQ (reference sequence).

The chain links TRBV20-1 to TRBJ2-1, with 12 bases lining up with TRBD1. The CDR3 has 15 amino acids. The V segment lost 4 bases and the J segment 7 bases; nucleotides outside the gene matches: 8. Per the germline V gene, CDR1 is DFQATT and CDR2 is SNEGSKA (reference sequence). The CDR3 DNA is TGCAGTGCTATTCCGGGACAGGGGGCGTCAAATGAGCAGTTCTTC. Protein: CSAIPGQGASNEQFF.

The chain employs TRBV5-6 and TRBJ2-1, with 12 bases matching TRBD2. The CDR3 loop spans 19 amino acids. V dropped 3 bases and J dropped 1; count of bases not matched to a gene: 11. Germline V gene sequence: CDR1 SGHDT, CDR2 YYEEEE. CDR3 DNA: TGTGCCAGCAGCTGGTCCGGGACTAGCGGGTTTGTTTCCTACAATGAGCAGTTCTTC. As protein: CASSWSGTSGFVSYNEQFF. Using reference TRBV5-6 and TRBJ2-1 for the parts outside the CDR3, the full variable domain is DAGVTQSPTHLIKTRGQQVTLRCSPKSGHDTVSWYQQALGQGPQFIFQYYEEEERQRGNFPDRFSGHQFPNYSSELNVNALLLGDSALYLCASSWSGTSGFVSYNEQFFGPGTRLTVL.

This clonotype occurred many times. The gene calls are TRBV12-3 or TRBV12-4 and TRBJ2-5, with 7 bases fitting TRBD2. The CDR3 sequence is 14 residues long. Trimming cost V 4 bases and J 4 bases; bases outside gene matches: 6. The CDR3 region is CASSSREGGETQYF. The CDR3 region has the DNA TGTGCCAGCAGTTCGAGGGAGGGAGGAGAGACCCAGTACTTC.

J is TRBJ2-3 and V is TRBV5-5; D is perhaps TRBD1 (6 bases). CDR1 SGHKS and CDR2 YYEKEE come from the germline V gene (reference sequence). The CDR3 is 17 residues long. Deletions cut 0 bases from V and 2 bases from J, with 16 bases between. The CDR3 loop reads CASSLGTVLLVTDTQYF. The CDR3 DNA sequence: TGTGCCAGCAGCTTGGGGACAGTACTCCTAGTCACAGATACGCAGTATTTT.

A few counts support this clonotype. The CDR3 nucleotides read TGTGCCAGCAGTGACCCCTCAGCGAGCACCATATATTTT. Its protein product is CASSDPSASTIYF. This chain joins TRBV25-1 and TRBJ1-3, with D hard to call. This CDR3 region has 13 residues. V lost 3 bases, J lost 9 bases, and 12 bases lay in between. Germline CDR1 and CDR2: MGHDK and SYGVNS.

The CDR3 loop is CASRTSGITDTQYF. DNA of the CDR3: TGTGCCAGCAGGACTAGCGGAATCACAGATACGCAGTATTTT. The V and J genes are TRBV3-1 and TRBJ2-3; 9 bases match TRBD2. This CDR3 spans 14 amino acids. The V gene end was trimmed by 6 bases and the J gene end by 2 bases; junction bases not matched to a gene: 3. Germline V gene sequence: CDR1 LGHDT, CDR2 YNNKEL (reference sequence).

Ten or more counts support this clonotype. This chain connects TRBV6-1 to TRBJ1-1; D is possibly TRBD1 (5 bases). CDR1 is MNHNS, CDR2 SASEGT, per germline. The length of the CDR3 is 12 residues. V lost 6 bases and J 4 bases, leaving 9 bases between the germline ends. CDR3 region: CASRIRVTEAFF. Written as DNA, the CDR3 is TGTGCCAGCAGGATCAGGGTCACTGAAGCTTTCTTT.

A few counts support this clonotype. This chain connects TRBV4-2 to TRBJ2-3; D possibly corresponds to TRBD2 (5 bases). In germline, CDR1 is LGHNA, CDR2 YNFKEQ. The V gene lost 0 bases and the J gene lost 5 bases, with 12 bases spanning the gap. The CDR3 extends over 15 amino acids. The CDR3 loop reads CASSQEAASGDTQYF. The DNA for the CDR3 is TGTGCCAGCAGCCAAGAAGCGGCCTCGGGAGATACGCAGTATTTT.